These 25 T cell receptor beta chains originate from one sample sequenced in a study of cytomegalovirus exposure and HLA in healthy donors. The PCR employed 60 Vbeta primers together with 13 Jbeta primers. Clones were read by immunoSEQ multiplex PCR, and TCRdb kept only the in-frame ones, dropping some. The sample shows under 150,000 clones, and 1.5% to 1.7% sits with its ten largest clones. The sequenced sample was PBMCs. These receptor sequences come from a woman aged 40-49 years in good health and CMV-seronegative.

Turning to this clone: The junction differs from germline at one of its ends, possibly a read error. The chain couples TRBV19 to TRBJ2-7, with 9 bases fitting TRBD1. Germline assignment: CDR1 LNHDA and CDR2 SQIVND (reference sequence). This CDR3 is built from 9 residues. DNA of the CDR3: TGTGCCAGTAGCGGGACAGGGAACTTC. Protein product: CASSGTGNF.

The chain carries TRBV19 and TRBJ2-4; possibly TRBD2 for D (5 bases). CDR1 is LNHDA and CDR2 is SQIVND in the germline V gene (reference sequence). Trimming pared 5 bases from V and 2 bases from J, leaving 10 bases between. The CDR3 extends over 14 amino acids. Written as DNA, the CDR3 is TGTGCCAGTAGTCCCGGGGATACCAAAAACATTCAGTACTTC. Translation: CASSPGDTKNIQYF.

The genes are TRBV9 and TRBJ2-7, with 10 nucleotides matching TRBD2. This CDR3 region has 18 residues. The junction had 13 bases not matched to a gene; V was cut back by 4 bases and J by 0 bases. CDR1 is SGDLS, CDR2 YYNGEE, per germline. This CDR3 reads CASSPPRSAGGSSYEQYF. CDR3 bases: TGTGCCAGCAGCCCCCCGCGGTCAGCGGGGGGGAGCTCCTACGAGCAGTACTTC.

This chain links TRBV9 with TRBJ1-6; D is unclear. Looked up from germline, CDR1 is SGDLS and CDR2 is YYNGEE. V was trimmed by 0 bases and J by 5 bases, leaving 6 bases between them. The CDR3 sequence is 14 residues long. As DNA, the CDR3 is TGTGCCAGCAGCGTAGGCCAGGATAATTCACCCCTCCACTTT. Residues: CASSVGQDNSPLHF.

The chain is built from TRBV6-1 and TRBJ2-2; D is perhaps TRBD1 (6 bases). Trimming stripped 7 bases from V and 1 base from J, with 13 bases between. The germline CDR1 and CDR2 sequences are MNHNS and SASEGT. The CDR3 covers 15 residues. The CDR3 region is CASKVPGQNTGELFF. CDR3 nucleotides: TGTGCCAGCAAGGTTCCGGGACAGAACACCGGGGAGCTGTTTTTT.

Turning to this clone: The germline gene is not matched at one end of the junction; a read error may be the cause. This chain connects TRBV7-7 to TRBJ2-5, with D maybe TRBD1 (6 bases). The length of the CDR3 is 15 residues. Looked up from germline, CDR1 is SSHAT and CDR2 is FNYEAQ (reference sequence). CDR3 DNA sequence: TGTGCTAGCAGCGTGGGGGCGGGCGACCAAGAGACCCAGTACTTC. Encoded protein: CASSVGAGDQETQYF.

V usage is TRBV6-5 and J usage is TRBJ1-4; weak D call: TRBD1 (5 bases). Germline-derived CDR1 and CDR2 are MNHEY and SVGAGI. Deletions cut 5 bases from V and 7 bases from J, with 17 bases between. The CDR3 has 15 residues. The CDR3 DNA reads as TGTGCCAGCAGTCCTGGACACGATAATTTTGAAAAACTGTTTTTT. It codes for CASSPGHDNFEKLFF.

This rearrangement joins TRBV11-3 to TRBJ2-7; TRBD2 aligns across 7 bases. With 1 base clipped from V and 1 base from J, the junction kept 4 bases outside the gene matches. Germline V gives CDR1 SGHNT, CDR2 YENEEA. This CDR3 is built from 15 residues. The CDR3 sequence: CASSLASGVSYEQYF. The CDR3 bases are TGTGCCAGCAGCTTAGCCAGCGGGGTTTCCTACGAGCAGTACTTC.

V and J are TRBV6-1 and TRBJ1-6, with TRBD1 matching over 9 bases. J gave up 11 bases and V 1 base, and 6 bases lay outside the gene matches. This CDR3 has 15 amino acids. Germline assignment: CDR1 MNHNS and CDR2 SASEGT. The CDR3 DNA reads TGTGCCAGCAGTGAAGTCGGGACAGGGATCCCACCCCTCCACTTT. Its translation: CASSEVGTGIPPLHF.

The chain is built from TRBV28 and TRBJ1-2; 9 positions agree with TRBD1. V was pared by 3 bases and J by 7 bases, with 9 bases of the junction left unmatched. The CDR3 has 15 residues. Germline CDR1 and CDR2: MDHEN and SYDVKM. The CDR3 region is CASSFTTGGTFGYTF. The CDR3 DNA follows: TGTGCCAGCAGTTTTACTACAGGGGGCACGTTTGGCTACACCTTC.

V usage is TRBV7-2 and J usage is TRBJ2-4, with no clear D. V lost 5 bases, J lost 8 bases, and 10 bases lay in between. The CDR3 has 12 amino acids. Germline V gene data show CDR1 as SGHTA and CDR2 as FQGNSA. The CDR3 here is CASSPGQDIQYF. For the CDR3, the DNA is TGTGCCAGCAGCCCCGGTCAAGACATTCAGTACTTC.

V usage is TRBV19 and J usage is TRBJ2-1; 10 bases fit TRBD1. The trim removed 3 bases at V and 4 bases at J, leaving 3 bases unmatched. In germline, CDR1 is LNHDA, CDR2 SQIVND (reference sequence). This CDR3 contains 15 residues. CDR3 amino acids: CASSMAGQGYNEQFF. In DNA form, the CDR3 reads TGTGCCAGTAGTATGGCGGGACAGGGGTACAATGAGCAGTTCTTC.

The chain recombines TRBV7-9 with TRBJ1-4; 9 bases fit TRBD1. The germline V gene has CDR1 SEHNR and CDR2 FQNEAQ (reference sequence). After removal of 6 bases from V and 7 bases from J, the junction contained 9 bases not matched to a gene. The CDR3 is 15 residues long. This CDR3 is CASRPPGTGREKLFF. CDR3 nucleotide sequence: TGTGCCAGCAGACCCCCAGGGACAGGGCGTGAAAAACTGTTTTTT.

The V call is TRBV11-2, the J call TRBJ2-7, with D possibly being TRBD2 (5 bases). Germline V gives CDR1 SGHAT, CDR2 FQNNGV. V was trimmed by 0 bases and J by 5 bases, leaving 11 bases between them. The CDR3 consists of 14 residues. CDR3 sequence reads: CASSLEASQDEQYF. CDR3 nucleotides: TGTGCCAGCAGCTTAGAGGCTAGCCAGGACGAGCAGTACTTC. Variable domain in full (rest from reference TRBV11-2 and TRBJ2-7): EAGVAQSPRYKIIEKRQSVAFWCNPISGHATLYWYQQILGQGPKLLIQFQNNGVVDDSQLPKDRFSAERLKGVDSTLKIQPAKLEDSAVYLCASSLEASQDEQYFGPGTRLTVT.

The chain joins TRBV11-3 to TRBJ2-7; 12 nucleotides agree with TRBD2. The CDR3 contains 15 residues. From germline, CDR1 is SGHNT and CDR2 YENEEA. Unmatched junction bases numbered 9, after V lost 4 bases and J lost 8 bases. The CDR3 loop reads CASSSRSSGGAKQYF. CDR3 in DNA: TGTGCCAGCAGCTCGAGATCTAGCGGGGGGGCAAAGCAGTACTTC.

The CDR3 DNA reads as TGTGCCAGCAGCTTAGCGTGGACAATTTATAATTCACCCCTCCACTTT. Protein product: CASSLAWTIYNSPLHF. This sequence joins TRBV7-2 and TRBJ1-6; D perhaps matches TRBD1 (5 bases). V shed 0 bases and J shed 4 bases, with 10 bases lying between them. CDR1 is SGHTA and CDR2 is FQGNSA in the germline V gene. The CDR3 extends over 16 amino acids. Complete variable domain (other parts from reference TRBV7-2 and TRBJ1-6): GAGVSQSPSNKVTEKGKDVELRCDPISGHTALYWYRQSLGQGLEFLIYFQGNSAPDKSGLPSDRFSAERTGGSVSTLTIQRTQQEDSAVYLCASSLAWTIYNSPLHFGNGTRLTVT.

The V gene is TRBV10-3, the J gene TRBJ1-1; D uncertain. The germline V gene encodes CDR1 ENHRY and CDR2 SYGVKD. This CDR3 contains 12 residues. Trimming shortened V by 6 bases and J by 4 bases, and 9 bases separated the two germline ends. The CDR3 bases are TGTGCCATCAGAGAGACATTCACTGAAGCTTTCTTT. It translates to CAIRETFTEAFF.

The chain couples TRBV5-6 to TRBJ2-6; D remains ambiguous. This CDR3 has 14 residues. Deletions cut 5 bases from V and 4 bases from J, with 10 bases between. Germline V lookup: CDR1 SGHDT, CDR2 YYEEEE. The CDR3 is CASRLFRGANVLTF. The CDR3 coding sequence is TGTGCCAGCAGGCTTTTTCGGGGGGCCAACGTCCTGACTTTC.

The genes are TRBV29-1 and TRBJ1-1; possibly TRBD1 for D (5 bases). The V gene lost 0 bases and the J gene lost 12 bases, with 17 bases spanning the gap. Germline loops: CDR1 SQVTM, CDR2 ANQGSEA. The CDR3 loop spans 13 amino acids. The CDR3 nucleotides are TGCAGCGTTGAAGATCCGCAGGGTAAGAGGACTTTCTTT. As protein: CSVEDPQGKRTFF. Looking up the rest from reference TRBV29-1 and TRBJ1-1 gives the full variable domain: SAVISQKPSRDICQRGTSLTIQCQVDSQVTMMFWYRQQPGQSLTLIATANQGSEATYESGFVIDKFPISRPNLTFSTLTVSNMSPEDSSIYLCSVEDPQGKRTFFGQGTRLTVV.

The chain joins TRBV5-5 to TRBJ2-7; 8 bases line up with TRBD1. There are 14 residues in the CDR3. After removal of 4 bases from V and 0 bases from J, the junction contained 3 bases not matched to a gene. Germline values: CDR1 SGHKS, CDR2 YYEKEE (reference sequence). For the CDR3, the DNA is TGTGCCAGCAGCGGGACAGGAAGCTCCTACGAGCAGTACGTC. Encoded protein: CASSGTGSSYEQYV.

The V call is TRBV4-2, the J call TRBJ1-1, with TRBD1 identical over 7 bases. Germline V gene sequence: CDR1 LGHNA, CDR2 YNFKEQ. The CDR3 consists of 16 residues. The ends lost 3 bases at V and 3 bases at J; junction bases unmatched: 10. This chain's CDR3 is CASSHGQGELDTEAFF. The CDR3 DNA reads as TGTGCCAGCAGCCATGGTCAGGGGGAGTTGGACACTGAAGCTTTCTTT.

This chain uses TRBV7-3 with TRBJ2-1, with a possible D match to TRBD2 (7 bases). The length of the CDR3 is 15 residues. Trimming removed 2 bases at V and 3 bases at J, with 11 bases between. The germline gives CDR1 SGHTA, CDR2 FQGTGA. This CDR3 is CASSLAGGHYNEQFF. CDR3 sequence (DNA): TGTGCCAGCAGCTTAGCCGGGGGGCACTACAATGAGCAGTTCTTC.

The chain joins TRBV11-2 to TRBJ1-1; no clear D gene. Trimming shortened V by 1 base and J by 5 bases, and 11 bases separated the two germline ends. CDR3 length equals 14 residues. The germline V gene has CDR1 SGHAT and CDR2 FQNNGV. CDR3 bases: TGTGCCAGCAGCTTAGCATCATTGCGGACTGAAGCTTTCTTT. Amino acids: CASSLASLRTEAFF.

The chain joins TRBV5-1 to TRBJ1-4, with unresolved D. Trimming took 2 bases from V and 8 from J, leaving 19 bases between them. The length of the CDR3 is 16 residues. Germline V gives CDR1 SGHRS, CDR2 YFSETQ. CDR3 sequence: CASSLDLQGPEEKLFF. In DNA form, the CDR3 reads TGCGCCAGCAGCTTAGACCTTCAAGGTCCGGAGGAAAAACTGTTTTTT. Combining the CDR3 with reference TRBV5-1 and TRBJ1-4 gives the whole variable domain KAGVTQTPRYLIKTRGQQVTLSCSPISGHRSVSWYQQTPGQGLQFLFEYFSETQRNKGNFPGRFSGRQFSNSRSEMNVSTLELGDSALYLCASSLDLQGPEEKLFFGSGTQLSVL.

V gene TRBV21-1 combines with J gene TRBJ2-3; TRBD2 is the table's D call, not checked against the DNA. TRBV21-1 is assigned pseudogene status. This CDR3 is built from 20 residues. CDR3 sequence (DNA): TGTGCCAGCAGCAAAGGGGCCAGGCAAGTGGGACTAGTGGGGGCAGATACGCAGTATTTT. This translates into CASSKGARQVGLVGADTQYF.